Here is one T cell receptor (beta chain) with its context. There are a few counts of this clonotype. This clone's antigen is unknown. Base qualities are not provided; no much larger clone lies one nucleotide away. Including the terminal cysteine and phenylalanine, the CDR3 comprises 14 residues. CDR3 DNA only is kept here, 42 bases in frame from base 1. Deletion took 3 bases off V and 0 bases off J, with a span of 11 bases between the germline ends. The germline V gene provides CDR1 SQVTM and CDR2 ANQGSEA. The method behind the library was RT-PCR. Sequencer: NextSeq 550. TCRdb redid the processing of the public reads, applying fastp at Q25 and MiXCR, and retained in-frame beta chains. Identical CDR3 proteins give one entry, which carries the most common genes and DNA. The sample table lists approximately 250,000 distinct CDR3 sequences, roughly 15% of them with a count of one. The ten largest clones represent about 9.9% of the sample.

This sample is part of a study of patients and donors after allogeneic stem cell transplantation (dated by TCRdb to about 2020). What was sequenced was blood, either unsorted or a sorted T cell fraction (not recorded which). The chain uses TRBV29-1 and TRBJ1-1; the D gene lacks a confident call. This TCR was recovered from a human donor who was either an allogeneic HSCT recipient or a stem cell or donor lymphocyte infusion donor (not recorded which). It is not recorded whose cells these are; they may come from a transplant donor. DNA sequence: TGCAGCGTTGACCCATCCGGGATGAACACTGAAGCTTTCTTT. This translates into CSVDPSGMNTEAFF.